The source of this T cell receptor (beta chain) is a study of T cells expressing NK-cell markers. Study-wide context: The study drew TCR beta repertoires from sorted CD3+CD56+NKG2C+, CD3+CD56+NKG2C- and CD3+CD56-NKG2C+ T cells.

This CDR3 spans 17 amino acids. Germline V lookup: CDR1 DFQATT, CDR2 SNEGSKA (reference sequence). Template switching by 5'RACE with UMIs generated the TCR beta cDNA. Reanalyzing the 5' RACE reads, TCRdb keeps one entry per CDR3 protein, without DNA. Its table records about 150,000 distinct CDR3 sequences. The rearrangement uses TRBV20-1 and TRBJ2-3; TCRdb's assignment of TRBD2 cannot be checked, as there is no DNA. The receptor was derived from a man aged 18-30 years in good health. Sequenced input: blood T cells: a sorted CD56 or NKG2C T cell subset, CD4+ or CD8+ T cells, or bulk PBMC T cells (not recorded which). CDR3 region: CSARRLLADEGTDTQYF.